The T cell receptor (beta chain) under discussion was sequenced for a study of CD8+CD57+ T cells in acquired aplastic anemia. Selection for sequencing was limited to patients who had shown CD8+CD57+ cell expansion by flow cytometry. Patients had received no therapy at the time of blood sampling. V lost 2 bases and J lost 6, with 7 bases in between. The CDR3 is 13 amino acids. Germline CDR1 is SEHNR and CDR2 is FQNEAQ (reference sequence). TCR beta VDJ and CDR3 were profiled, and genomic DNA was the template. MiXCR, applied by TCRdb to the reads, yields one record per CDR3 protein. Among about 260,000 distinct CDR3 sequences, 82% were seen once, and the ten largest hold approximately 40%.

The sequence came from a human donor with aplastic anemia. The material sequenced was sorted CD4+, CD8+, or CD8+CD57+ T cells (not recorded which) from PBMCs. V usage is TRBV7-9 and J usage is TRBJ2-2, with D unclear. The CDR3 DNA is TGTGCCAGCAGCTTACAGGCGGCCGGGGAGCTGTTTTTT. Its protein is CASSLQAAGELFF.